One sample yielded the 3 T cell receptor beta chains listed below, sequenced in a study of neurological immune-mediated disorders. TCRdb passed the 5' RACE reads through MiXCR, listing each CDR3 protein once. The top ten hold approximately 5.3% of the sample, which has about 39,000 distinct CDR3 sequences, around 7% seen once. Sequenced input: CD4+ T cells from blood. The receptors were sampled from a man in his fifties or sixties in good health.

This clonotype was seen ten or more times. This chain links TRBV12-3 or TRBV12-4 with TRBJ2-7, with TRBD2 matching over 9 bases. The CDR3 runs 15 residues. Losses at the gene ends were 5 bases for V and 5 bases for J; bases not matched to a gene: 10. CDR3 residues: CASSKSPSGINEQYF. In nucleotides, the CDR3 is TGTGCCAGCAGTAAATCGCCTAGCGGGATAAACGAGCAGTACTTC.

As to this clonotype: The junction does not match germline at one end; this may be a read error. The V call is TRBV24-1, the J call TRBJ2-3; possible D gene TRBD2, 6 bases. The CDR3 runs to 14 residues. Germline loops: CDR1 KGHDR, CDR2 SFDVKD. CDR3 sequence: CAIEGLPLTGTQYF. The CDR3 nucleotides are TGTGCCATCGAGGGACTTCCACTCACAGGTACGCAGTATTTT.

This clonotype was seen many times. The rearrangement joins TRBV27 to TRBJ2-7, with 13 bases lining up with TRBD2. The CDR3 is 13 residues long. From germline, CDR1 is MNHEY and CDR2 SMNVEV (reference sequence). J lost 6 bases, V lost 11 bases, and 7 bases had no gene match. In DNA, the CDR3 is TGTGCCGCTAGGACTAGCGGGGGCCGCGAGCAGTACTTC. Its translation: CAARTSGGREQYF.